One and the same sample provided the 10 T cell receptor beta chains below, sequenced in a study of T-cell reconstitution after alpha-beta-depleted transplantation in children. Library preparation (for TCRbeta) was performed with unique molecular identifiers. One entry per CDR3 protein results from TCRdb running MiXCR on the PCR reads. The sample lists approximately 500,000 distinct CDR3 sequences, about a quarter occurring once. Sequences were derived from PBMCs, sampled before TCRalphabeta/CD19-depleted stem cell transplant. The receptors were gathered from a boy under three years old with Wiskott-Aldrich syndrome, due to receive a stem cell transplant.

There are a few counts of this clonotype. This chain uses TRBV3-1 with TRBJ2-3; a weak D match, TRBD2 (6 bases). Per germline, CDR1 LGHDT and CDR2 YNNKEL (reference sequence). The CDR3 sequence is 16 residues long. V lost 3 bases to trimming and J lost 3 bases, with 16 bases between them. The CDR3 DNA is TGTGCCAGCAGCCAGGGAGCGGGTTCGAGGACAGATACGCAGTATTTT. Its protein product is CASSQGAGSRTDTQYF.

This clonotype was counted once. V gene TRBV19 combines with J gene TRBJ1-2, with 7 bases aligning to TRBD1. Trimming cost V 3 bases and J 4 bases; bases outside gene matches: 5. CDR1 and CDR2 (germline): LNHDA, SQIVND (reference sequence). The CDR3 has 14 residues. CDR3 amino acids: CASSIEDRSYGYTF. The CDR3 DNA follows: TGTGCCAGTAGTATCGAGGACAGGAGCTATGGCTACACCTTC.

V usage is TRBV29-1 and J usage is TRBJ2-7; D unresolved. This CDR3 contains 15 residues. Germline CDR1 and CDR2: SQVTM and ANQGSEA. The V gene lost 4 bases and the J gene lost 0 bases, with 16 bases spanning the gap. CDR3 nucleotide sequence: TGCAGCGTTGGTGTTGCCCCGAGGAGCTCCTACGAGCAGTACTTC. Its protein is CSVGVAPRSSYEQYF.

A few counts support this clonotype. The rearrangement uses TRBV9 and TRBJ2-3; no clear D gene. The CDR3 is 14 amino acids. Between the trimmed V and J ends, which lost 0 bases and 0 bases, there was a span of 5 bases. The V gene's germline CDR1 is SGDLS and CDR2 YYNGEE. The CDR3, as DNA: TGTGCCAGCAGCGTAGGGTCCAGCACAGATACGCAGTATTTT. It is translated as CASSVGSSTDTQYF.

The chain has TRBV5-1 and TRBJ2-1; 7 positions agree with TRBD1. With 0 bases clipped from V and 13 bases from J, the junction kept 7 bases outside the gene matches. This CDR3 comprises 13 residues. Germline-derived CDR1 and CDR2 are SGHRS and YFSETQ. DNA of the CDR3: TGCGCCAGCAGCTTGGAAACAGGGGCCCACCAGTTCTTC. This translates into CASSLETGAHQFF.

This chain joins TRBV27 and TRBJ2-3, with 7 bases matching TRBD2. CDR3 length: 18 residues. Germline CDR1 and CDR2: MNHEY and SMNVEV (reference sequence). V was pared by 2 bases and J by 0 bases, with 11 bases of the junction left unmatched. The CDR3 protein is CASSLTWVLAESTDTQYF. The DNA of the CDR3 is TGTGCCAGCAGTTTAACCTGGGTCCTAGCGGAAAGCACAGATACGCAGTATTTT.

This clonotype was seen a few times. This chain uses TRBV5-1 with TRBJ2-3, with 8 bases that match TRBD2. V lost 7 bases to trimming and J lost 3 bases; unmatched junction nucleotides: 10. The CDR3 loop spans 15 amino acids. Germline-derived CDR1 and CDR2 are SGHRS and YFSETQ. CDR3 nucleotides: TGCGCCAGCTCCTCCGGGAGGGAGGGGACAGATACGCAGTATTTT. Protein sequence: CASSSGREGTDTQYF.

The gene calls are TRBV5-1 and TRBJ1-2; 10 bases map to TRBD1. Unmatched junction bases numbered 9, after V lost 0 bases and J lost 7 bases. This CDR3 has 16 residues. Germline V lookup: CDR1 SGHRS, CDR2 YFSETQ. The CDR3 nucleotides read TGCGCCAGCAGCTTGGACGGACAGGGGGTAGTACGTGGCTACACCTTC. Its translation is CASSLDGQGVVRGYTF.

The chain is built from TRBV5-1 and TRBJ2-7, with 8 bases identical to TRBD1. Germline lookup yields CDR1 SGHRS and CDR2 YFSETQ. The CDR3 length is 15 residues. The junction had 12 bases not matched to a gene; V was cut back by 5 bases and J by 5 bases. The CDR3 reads CASRRAGTGGNEQYF. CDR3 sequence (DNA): TGCGCCAGCAGACGAGCCGGGACAGGAGGCAACGAGCAGTACTTC.

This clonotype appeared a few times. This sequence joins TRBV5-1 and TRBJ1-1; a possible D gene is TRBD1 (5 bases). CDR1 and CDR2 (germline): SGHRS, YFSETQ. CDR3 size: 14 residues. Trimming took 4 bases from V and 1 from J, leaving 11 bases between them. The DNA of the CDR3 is TGCGCCAGCAGCCACGGGACTGCGAACACTGAAGCTTTCTTT. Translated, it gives CASSHGTANTEAFF. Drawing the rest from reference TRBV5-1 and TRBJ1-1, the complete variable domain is KAGVTQTPRYLIKTRGQQVTLSCSPISGHRSVSWYQQTPGQGLQFLFEYFSETQRNKGNFPGRFSGRQFSNSRSEMNVSTLELGDSALYLCASSHGTANTEAFFGQGTRLTVV.